The 23 T cell receptor beta chains reported below all come from one sample, sequenced in a study of blood T cell repertoires in COVID-19. Assay: immunoSEQ multiplex PCR; the TCRdb copy retains only in-frame clones and omits some. This sample has about 69,000 clones, with 84% found just once. Sequences were obtained from peripheral blood. All receptors derive from a man aged 45-65 years with COVID-19, enrolled during active disease.

This chain links TRBV4-3 with TRBJ1-2; perhaps TRBD1 as D (6 bases). The ends were cut back, 3 bases at V and 4 bases at J, with 9 bases in the middle. CDR1 and CDR2 from the germline V gene are LGHNA and YSLEER. This CDR3 contains 13 residues. DNA for the CDR3: TGCGCCAGCAGCCAGGGACATCCCTATGGCTACACCTTC. Its translation: CASSQGHPYGYTF.

On this clone itself: The same CDR3 is also encoded by other DNA sequences in this sample. The chain carries TRBV19 and TRBJ1-6; a possible D gene is TRBD1 (5 bases). Germline lookup yields CDR1 LNHDA and CDR2 SQIVND (reference sequence). V was trimmed by 9 bases and J by 9 bases, leaving 15 bases between them. This CDR3 spans 13 amino acids. The CDR3 reads CASRGGLGSPLHF. The CDR3 coding sequence is TGTGCCAGCCGGGGGGGGTTAGGTTCACCCCTCCACTTT.

This chain connects TRBV13 to TRBJ1-1; D might be TRBD1 (5 bases). Germline V CDR1 and CDR2: PRHDT, FYEKMQ (reference sequence). This CDR3 is 15 amino acids long. The V end was cut by 4 bases, the J end by 5 bases, with 17 bases between. The CDR3 loop reads CASSSRQGGATEAFF. The DNA of the CDR3 is TGTGCCAGCAGCTCCCGGCAGGGAGGGGCTACTGAAGCTTTCTTT.

This rearrangement joins TRBV2 to TRBJ1-5; D gene ambiguous. The germline V and J ends were trimmed by 7 bases and 1 base, with 8 bases remaining between them. Germline CDR1 SNHLY, CDR2 FYNNEI. The CDR3 length is 13 residues. Here the CDR3 DNA reads TGTGCCAGCACCCAACAAAGCAATCAGCCCCAGCATTTT. Amino acids: CASTQQSNQPQHF.

The genes are TRBV5-1 and TRBJ2-5, with 11 positions matching TRBD2. The J segment lost 2 bases and the V segment lost 5 bases, leaving 11 bases of the junction unmatched. CDR3 length: 17 residues. CDR1 is SGHRS and CDR2 is YFSETQ in the germline V gene. The DNA for the CDR3 is TGCGCCAGCAGACCGGCCCCAATAGCGGGGGGGCAAGAGACCCAGTACTTC. It specifies CASRPAPIAGGQETQYF.

The V gene is TRBV29-1, the J gene TRBJ1-2; D possibly corresponds to TRBD1 (6 bases). This CDR3 contains 13 residues. CDR1 SQVTM and CDR2 ANQGSEA come from the germline V gene. Trimming took 5 bases from V and 6 from J, leaving 16 bases between them. The CDR3: CSVREGGRHGYTF. The CDR3 DNA reads as TGCAGCGTTCGGGAAGGGGGACGCCATGGCTACACCTTC. The full variable domain, its missing parts supplied by reference TRBV29-1 and TRBJ1-2, is SAVISQKPSRDICQRGTSLTIQCQVDSQVTMMFWYRQQPGQSLTLIATANQGSEATYESGFVIDKFPISRPNLTFSTLTVSNMSPEDSSIYLCSVREGGRHGYTFGSGTRLTVV.

In its sample, this clone was seen once. The gene calls are TRBV6-5 and TRBJ2-5; a possible D gene is TRBD2 (5 bases). Trimming left V 6 bases short and J 7 bases short, with 9 bases between. The CDR3 extends over 11 amino acids. CDR1 and CDR2 (germline): MNHEY, SVGAGI. CDR3 sequence: CASRLEGTQYF. In DNA form, the CDR3 reads TGTGCCAGCAGGCTCGAGGGGACCCAGTACTTC.

This chain connects TRBV6-5 to TRBJ1-2, with TRBD1 matching over 9 bases. The CDR3 is 13 amino acids. Germline lookup yields CDR1 MNHEY and CDR2 SVGAGI. Losses at the gene ends were 4 bases for V and 7 bases for J; bases not matched to a gene: 4. Here the CDR3 reads CASSLQGARGYTF. The CDR3 DNA sequence: TGTGCCAGCAGTTTACAGGGGGCACGTGGCTACACCTTC.

The chain links TRBV7-2 to TRBJ1-1; TRBD1 matches 8 bases. Germline CDR1 and CDR2: SGHTA and FQGNSA. This CDR3 has 13 amino acids. V lost 0 bases and J lost 12; bases outside the gene matches: 6. CDR3 protein: CASSLADRGWTFF. Here the CDR3 DNA reads TGTGCCAGCAGCTTAGCCGACAGGGGATGGACTTTCTTT.

The chain recombines TRBV3-1 (or the pseudogene TRBV3-2) with TRBJ2-3; 8 bases are shared with TRBD2. Trimming cost V 0 bases and J 6 bases; bases outside gene matches: 5. Germline-derived CDR1 and CDR2 are LGHDT and YNNKEL (reference sequence). The CDR3 consists of 15 residues. The CDR3 region is CASSQDWASGDTQYF. DNA for the CDR3: TGTGCCAGCAGCCAAGATTGGGCTAGCGGGGATACGCAGTATTTT.

The J gene is TRBJ2-7, the V gene TRBV5-1; D may be TRBD1 (6 bases). Trimming took off 3 bases at V and 7 bases at J, with 14 bases between the two ends. This CDR3 has 13 amino acids. The germline V gene encodes CDR1 SGHRS and CDR2 YFSETQ. The CDR3 spells CASSSPQGREQYF. CDR3 bases: TGCGCCAGCAGCTCGCCGCAGGGGCGGGAGCAGTACTTC.

The J gene is TRBJ2-2, the V gene TRBV2; 11 nucleotides align to TRBD2. The germline CDR1 and CDR2 sequences are SNHLY and FYNNEI. The CDR3 loop spans 16 amino acids. Trimming cost V 5 bases and J 4 bases; bases outside gene matches: 6. CDR3 sequence reads: CASSLQLAGVTGELFF. CDR3 DNA: TGTGCCAGCAGTCTACAACTAGCGGGAGTCACCGGGGAGCTGTTTTTT. The full variable domain, rest sourced from reference TRBV2 and TRBJ2-2, is EPEVTQTPSHQVTQMGQEVILRCVPISNHLYFYWYRQILGQKVEFLVSFYNNEISEKSEIFDDQFSVERPDGSNFTLKIRSTKLEDSAMYFCASSLQLAGVTGELFFGEGSRLTVL.

Only a few counts were recorded for this clone. The J gene is TRBJ1-1, the V gene TRBV4-1; D possibly corresponds to TRBD1 (5 bases). Trimming removed 3 bases at V and 12 bases at J, with 14 bases between. Germline CDR1 is MGHRA and CDR2 is YSYEKL. CDR3 length equals 12 residues. CDR3 sequence: CASSQVRVATFF. CDR3 coding DNA: TGCGCCAGCAGCCAGGTCAGGGTCGCAACTTTCTTT.

The chain joins TRBV7-9 to TRBJ2-2; no reliable D call. V lost 3 bases, J lost 7 bases, and 6 bases lay in between. Germline CDR1 and CDR2: SEHNR and FQNEAQ (reference sequence). The CDR3 length is 12 residues. This CDR3 is CASSLEIGELFF. CDR3 DNA: TGTGCCAGCAGCTTGGAGATCGGGGAGCTGTTTTTT.

The chain employs TRBV2 and TRBJ2-1, with D tentatively TRBD2 (6 bases). Deletions cut 8 bases from V and 10 bases from J, with 12 bases between. The CDR3 length is 11 residues. CDR1 is SNHLY and CDR2 is FYNNEI in the germline V gene. The CDR3 reads CASQGGIEQFF. CDR3 DNA sequence: TGTGCCAGCCAAGGCGGGATCGAGCAGTTCTTC. The whole variable domain, remainder taken from reference TRBV2 and TRBJ2-1, is EPEVTQTPSHQVTQMGQEVILRCVPISNHLYFYWYRQILGQKVEFLVSFYNNEISEKSEIFDDQFSVERPDGSNFTLKIRSTKLEDSAMYFCASQGGIEQFFGPGTRLTVL.

The sample holds one count of this clone. The J gene is TRBJ1-1, the V gene TRBV5-5, with D uncertain. Trimming took 3 bases from V and 4 from J, leaving 7 bases between them. Germline V gives CDR1 SGHKS, CDR2 YYEKEE (reference sequence). This CDR3 comprises 12 residues. The CDR3 spells CASSSYVTEAFF. CDR3 coding DNA: TGTGCCAGCAGCTCTTATGTCACTGAAGCTTTCTTT.

The chain couples TRBV18 to TRBJ2-7; D may be TRBD2 (7 bases). The length of the CDR3 is 14 residues. Trimming pared 0 bases from V and 5 bases from J, leaving 11 bases between. Looked up from germline, CDR1 is KGHSH and CDR2 is LQKENI. CDR3 sequence reads: CASSPPSGGHEQYF. Written as DNA, the CDR3 is TGTGCCAGCTCACCACCTTCGGGGGGCCACGAGCAGTACTTC.

This clone was counted only a few times. This chain connects TRBV5-1 to TRBJ2-7; 8 nucleotides align to TRBD1. V shed 4 bases, J shed 0 bases, and the junction held 6 bases outside the gene matches. In germline, CDR1 is SGHRS, CDR2 YFSETQ. There are 15 residues in the CDR3. The DNA for the CDR3 is TGCGCCAGCAGCCGAACGACAGGGGCCTCCTACGAGCAGTACTTC. Its translation: CASSRTTGASYEQYF. Based on the CDR3 plus reference TRBV5-1 and TRBJ2-7, the full variable domain is KAGVTQTPRYLIKTRGQQVTLSCSPISGHRSVSWYQQTPGQGLQFLFEYFSETQRNKGNFPGRFSGRQFSNSRSEMNVSTLELGDSALYLCASSRTTGASYEQYFGPGTRLTVT.

V usage is TRBV21-1 and J usage is TRBJ2-5; the D call of TRBD2 is as the table states it, not checked on the DNA. TRBV21-1 is a recognized pseudogene. CDR3 size: 15 residues. This CDR3 reads CASSKLAGAQETQYF. In nucleotides, the CDR3 is TGTGCCAGCAGCAAACTAGCGGGGGCCCAAGAGACCCAGTACTTC.

This clone has just a few counts. The chain recombines TRBV6-4 with TRBJ2-1; D perhaps matches TRBD1 (6 bases). In germline, CDR1 is MRHNA, CDR2 SNTAGT. The CDR3 spans 13 residues. V was pared by 3 bases and J by 4 bases, with 7 bases between. The CDR3 nucleotides read TGTGCCAGCAGTGAAACAGGGTACAATGAGCAGTTCTTC. Translating it yields CASSETGYNEQFF.

This clone showed up just once. The V call is TRBV3-1 (or the pseudogene TRBV3-2), the J call TRBJ1-4; D unresolved. The germline CDR1 and CDR2 sequences are LGHDT and YNNKEL (reference sequence). The CDR3 is made up of 16 amino acids. V lost 1 base and J 11 bases, leaving 20 bases between the germline ends. The CDR3 spells CASSQVEGQPGRKLFF. CDR3 nucleotides: TGTGCCAGCAGCCAAGTAGAGGGTCAACCGGGGAGGAAACTGTTTTTT.

The chain combines TRBV14 with TRBJ2-5; 9 positions agree with TRBD1. The germline gives CDR1 SGHDN, CDR2 FVKESK. CDR3 length equals 14 residues. With V trimmed by 1 base and J by 4 bases, 1 base remained unmatched. The CDR3 region is CASSQVDRGETQYF. The CDR3 DNA sequence: TGTGCCAGCAGCCAAGTGGACAGGGGAGAGACCCAGTACTTC.

The chain uses TRBV5-4 and TRBJ2-3; D unclear. V lost 0 bases and J 3 bases, leaving 8 bases between the germline ends. Germline V gives CDR1 SGHNT, CDR2 YYREEE (reference sequence). The CDR3 sequence is 14 residues long. The DNA of the CDR3 is TGTGCCAGCAGCTTGGATTTCGGGACAGATACGCAGTATTTT. This translates into CASSLDFGTDTQYF.